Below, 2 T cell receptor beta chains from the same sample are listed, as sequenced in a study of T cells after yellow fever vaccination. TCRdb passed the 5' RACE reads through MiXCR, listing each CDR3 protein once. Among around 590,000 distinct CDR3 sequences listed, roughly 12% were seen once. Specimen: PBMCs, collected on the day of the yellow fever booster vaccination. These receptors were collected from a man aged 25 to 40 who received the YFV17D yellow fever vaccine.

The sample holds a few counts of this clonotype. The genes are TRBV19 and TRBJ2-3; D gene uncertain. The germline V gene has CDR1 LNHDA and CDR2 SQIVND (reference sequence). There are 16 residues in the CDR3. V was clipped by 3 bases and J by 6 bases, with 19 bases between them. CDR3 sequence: CASSISRVGWPDTQYF. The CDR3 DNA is TGTGCCAGTAGTATTTCACGAGTGGGCTGGCCGGATACGCAGTATTTT.

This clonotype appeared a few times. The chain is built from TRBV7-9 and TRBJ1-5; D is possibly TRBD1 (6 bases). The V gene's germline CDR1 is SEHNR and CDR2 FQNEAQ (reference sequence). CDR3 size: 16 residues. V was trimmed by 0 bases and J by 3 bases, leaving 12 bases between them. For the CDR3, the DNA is TGTGCCAGCAGCTTAGCTAGATCAGGGGCCAATCAGCCCCAGCATTTT. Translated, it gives CASSLARSGANQPQHF. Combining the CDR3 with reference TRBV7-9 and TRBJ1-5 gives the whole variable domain DTGVSQNPRHKITKRGQNVTFRCDPISEHNRLYWYRQTLGQGPEFLTYFQNEAQLEKSRLLSDRFSAERPKGSFSTLEIQRTEQGDSAMYLCASSLARSGANQPQHFGDGTRLSIL.